One sample yielded the 8 T cell receptor beta chains listed below, sequenced in a study of cytomegalovirus exposure and HLA in healthy donors. The assay was immunoSEQ multiplex PCR, and TCRdb's table has in-frame clones only and misses some. This table holds about 49,000 clones, about 93% found once. The sample taken for sequencing was PBMCs. All receptors come from a woman aged 18-29 years in good health and CMV-seropositive.

The V call is TRBV5-1, the J call TRBJ2-2; 11 nucleotides match TRBD2. Germline CDR1 SGHRS, CDR2 YFSETQ. The CDR3 length is 17 residues. V lost 5 bases and J lost 0; bases outside the gene matches: 6. The CDR3 DNA sequence: TGCGCCAGCAGTCTAACTAGCGGGGGCACGAACACCGGGGAGCTGTTTTTT. It translates to CASSLTSGGTNTGELFF.

The chain is built from TRBV4-1 and TRBJ2-2, with 7 bases identical to TRBD2. The CDR3 covers 15 residues. The junction had 3 bases not matched to a gene; V was cut back by 0 bases and J by 5 bases. The germline CDR1 and CDR2 sequences are MGHRA and YSYEKL. This CDR3 reads CASSQETSLTGELFF. The CDR3 DNA follows: TGCGCCAGCAGCCAAGAGACTAGCCTAACCGGGGAGCTGTTTTTT.

V and J are TRBV11-3 and TRBJ2-3, with D unresolved. The CDR3 totals 14 residues. With 1 base removed from V and 4 bases from J, the gap between germline ends came to 9 bases. Germline lookup yields CDR1 SGHNT and CDR2 YENEEA. CDR3 loop: CASSLVSVSDTQYF. The CDR3 DNA follows: TGTGCCAGCAGCTTAGTATCGGTGTCAGATACGCAGTATTTT.

This chain joins TRBV11-3 and TRBJ2-2; 8 bases match TRBD2. Trimming cost V 3 bases and J 2 bases; bases outside gene matches: 5. Germline V lookup: CDR1 SGHNT, CDR2 YENEEA. The CDR3 totals 16 residues. The CDR3 DNA follows: TGTGCCAGCAGCTTCAGACTAGCGAAAAACACCGGGGAGCTGTTTTTT. This encodes CASSFRLAKNTGELFF.

This chain joins TRBV28 and TRBJ2-7, with 10 bases fitting TRBD2. The germline V gene encodes CDR1 MDHEN and CDR2 SYDVKM. The length of the CDR3 is 15 residues. V lost 5 bases, J lost 2 bases, and 6 bases stayed unmatched. CDR3 protein: CASSSQSGRAYEQYF. As DNA, the CDR3 is TGTGCCAGCAGTAGCCAGAGCGGGAGGGCCTACGAGCAGTACTTC. Full variable domain (outside the CDR3, taken from reference TRBV28 and TRBJ2-7): DVKVTQSSRYLVKRTGEKVFLECVQDMDHENMFWYRQDPGLGLRLIYFSYDVKMKEKGDIPEGYSVSREKKERFSLILESASTNQTSMYLCASSSQSGRAYEQYFGPGTRLTVT.

The chain carries TRBV28 and TRBJ2-1; TRBD1 aligns across 11 bases. The V segment lost 6 bases and the J segment 9 bases; nucleotides outside the gene matches: 7. CDR1 is MDHEN and CDR2 is SYDVKM in the germline V gene. The CDR3 runs to 14 residues. The CDR3, as DNA: TGTGCCAGCAGGCGGACAGGGGGCCGGTCTGAGCAGTTCTTC. It specifies CASRRTGGRSEQFF.

The chain joins TRBV7-8 to TRBJ2-5, with a weak D call TRBD2 (8 bases). Germline V gene lookup returns CDR1 SGHVS and CDR2 FQNEAQ. This CDR3 has 19 residues. The V and J ends lost 3 bases and 3 bases respectively, with 26 bases between them. Written as DNA, the CDR3 is TGTGCCAGCAGCTTTTCGGAGACAGGGCCCAGAGCGGGGGAAGAGACCCAGTACTTC. This gives the protein CASSFSETGPRAGEETQYF. The full variable domain, with the rest looked up from reference TRBV7-8 and TRBJ2-5, is GAGVSQSPRYKVAKRGQDVALRCDPISGHVSLFWYQQALGQGPEFLTYFQNEAQLDKSGLPSDRFFAERPEGSVSTLKIQRTQQEDSAVYLCASSFSETGPRAGEETQYFGPGTRLLVL.

The chain is built from TRBV7-9 and TRBJ1-1, with D maybe TRBD1 (5 bases). V shed 7 bases and J shed 1 base, with 13 bases lying between them. Germline V gene sequence: CDR1 SEHNR, CDR2 FQNEAQ (reference sequence). The CDR3 runs to 14 residues. The DNA for the CDR3 is TGTGCCAGCAAGACCGGACACACGAACACTGAAGCTTTCTTT. Residues: CASKTGHTNTEAFF.